Listed below are T cell receptor beta chains from one sample, sequenced in a study of cytomegalovirus exposure and HLA in healthy donors. Assay used: immunoSEQ multiplex PCR; TCRdb lists only in-frame clones, some missing. The sample has fewer than 120,000 clones; more than 75% are singletons. The sample was PBMCs. Receptor source: a man between 40 and 49 years old in good health and CMV-seronegative. The CDR3 runs from the conserved cysteine through the conserved F or W. Each record gives: D gene, V gene, J gene, CDR3 protein. A D gene is named only where the DNA matches it firmly.

d_gene: -; v_gene: TRBV7-2; j_gene: TRBJ2-1; CDR3aa: CATVAPDTHNEQFF
d_gene: -; v_gene: TRBV19; j_gene: TRBJ2-1; CDR3aa: CASAQQGSSYNEQFF
d_gene: TRBD2; v_gene: TRBV5-1; j_gene: TRBJ2-2; CDR3aa: CASSWEGTGELFF
d_gene: TRBD2; v_gene: TRBV5-1; j_gene: TRBJ2-1; CDR3aa: CASSLVSGGIYNEQFF
d_gene: TRBD1; v_gene: TRBV5-4; j_gene: TRBJ2-7; CDR3aa: CASSRTGRDEQYF
d_gene: -; v_gene: TRBV7-9; j_gene: TRBJ2-1; CDR3aa: CASSLAGGVNEQFF
d_gene: -; v_gene: TRBV5-1; j_gene: TRBJ1-2; CDR3aa: CASTEEGTSIGYTF
d_gene: TRBD2; v_gene: TRBV30; j_gene: TRBJ2-1; CDR3aa: CAWSVRGRGGRNEQFF
d_gene: -; v_gene: TRBV7-2; j_gene: TRBJ1-5; CDR3aa: CASSPRGAGSQPQHF
d_gene: -; v_gene: TRBV5-1; j_gene: TRBJ1-4; CDR3aa: CASSLTPKIGEKLFF
d_gene: TRBD1; v_gene: TRBV4-1; j_gene: TRBJ1-2; CDR3aa: CASSQDRGLAYGYTF
d_gene: -; v_gene: TRBV5-1; j_gene: TRBJ1-2; CDR3aa: CASSLIVSTGYTF
d_gene: TRBD2; v_gene: TRBV5-4; j_gene: TRBJ2-3; CDR3aa: CASRLTSGGGDTQYF
d_gene: -; v_gene: TRBV18; j_gene: TRBJ1-1; CDR3aa: CASSRGTGNTEAFF
d_gene: TRBD1; v_gene: TRBV5-4; j_gene: TRBJ1-6; CDR3aa: CASSLPTGLNSPLHF
d_gene: -; v_gene: TRBV6-6; j_gene: TRBJ1-2; CDR3aa: CASRVGGYTF
d_gene: TRBD2; v_gene: TRBV4-3; j_gene: TRBJ2-2; CDR3aa: CASSQVTRGAGGINTGELFF